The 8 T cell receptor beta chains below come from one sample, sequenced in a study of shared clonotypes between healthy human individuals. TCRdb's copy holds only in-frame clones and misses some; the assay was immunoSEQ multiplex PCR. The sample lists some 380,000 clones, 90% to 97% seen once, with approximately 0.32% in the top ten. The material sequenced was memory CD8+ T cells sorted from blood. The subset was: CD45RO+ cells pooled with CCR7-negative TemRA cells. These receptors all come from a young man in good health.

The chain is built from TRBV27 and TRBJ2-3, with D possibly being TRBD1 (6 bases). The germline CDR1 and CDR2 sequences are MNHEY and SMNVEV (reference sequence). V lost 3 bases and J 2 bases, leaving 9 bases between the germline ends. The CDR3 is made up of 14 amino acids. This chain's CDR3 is CASSFRGYTDTQYF. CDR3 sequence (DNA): TGTGCCAGCAGTTTTAGGGGGTACACAGATACGCAGTATTTT.

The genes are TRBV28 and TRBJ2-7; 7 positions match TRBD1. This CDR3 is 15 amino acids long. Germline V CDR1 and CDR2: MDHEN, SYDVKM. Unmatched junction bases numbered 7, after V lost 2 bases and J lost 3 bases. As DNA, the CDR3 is TGTGCCAGCAGTTTACCAAGATCAGGGGGCTACGAGCAGTACTTC. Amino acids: CASSLPRSGGYEQYF.

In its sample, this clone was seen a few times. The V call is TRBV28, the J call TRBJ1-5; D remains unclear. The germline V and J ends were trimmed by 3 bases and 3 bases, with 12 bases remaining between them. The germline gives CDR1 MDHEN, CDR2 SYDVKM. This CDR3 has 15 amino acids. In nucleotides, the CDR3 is TGTGCCAGCAGTTTGCGAGGTTCCTTCAATCAGCCCCAGCATTTT. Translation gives CASSLRGSFNQPQHF.

The CDR3 is CAISGQGAPNQPQHF. In DNA form, the CDR3 reads TGTGCCATCAGTGGACAGGGGGCGCCCAATCAGCCCCAGCATTTT. This chain uses TRBV10-3 with TRBJ1-5; 10 bases map to TRBD1. The CDR3 has 15 amino acids. The junction had 3 bases not matched to a gene; V was cut back by 4 bases and J by 3 bases. The germline gives CDR1 ENHRY, CDR2 SYGVKD.

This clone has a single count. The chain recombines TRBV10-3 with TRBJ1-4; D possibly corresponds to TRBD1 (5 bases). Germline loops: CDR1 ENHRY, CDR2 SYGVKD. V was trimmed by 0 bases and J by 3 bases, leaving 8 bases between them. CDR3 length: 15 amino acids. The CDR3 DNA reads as TGTGCCATCAGTGAGTCGGGGACCTCTAATGAAAAACTGTTTTTT. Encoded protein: CAISESGTSNEKLFF.

This CDR3 is CASSSGTGQNIQYF. The DNA for the CDR3 is TGCGCCAGCAGTTCCGGGACAGGGCAAAACATTCAGTACTTC. This chain links TRBV5-1 with TRBJ2-4; 9 nucleotides agree with TRBD1. The CDR3 totals 14 residues. The germline V gene has CDR1 SGHRS and CDR2 YFSETQ. J lost 5 bases, V lost 5 bases, and 5 bases had no gene match.

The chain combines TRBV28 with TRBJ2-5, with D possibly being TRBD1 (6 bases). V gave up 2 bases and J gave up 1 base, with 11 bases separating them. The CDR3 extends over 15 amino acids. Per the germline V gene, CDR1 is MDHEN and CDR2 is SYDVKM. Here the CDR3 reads CASSLPRTAQETQYF. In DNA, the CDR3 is TGTGCCAGCAGTTTACCAAGGACAGCCCAAGAGACCCAGTACTTC.

CDR3 coding DNA: TGTGCCAGCAGTTTAACTAATGAAAAACTGTTTTTT. It yields the protein CASSLTNEKLFF. The chain links TRBV28 to TRBJ1-4, with D hard to call. The V gene lost 2 bases and the J gene lost 2 bases, with 0 bases spanning the gap. Germline CDR1 MDHEN, CDR2 SYDVKM. CDR3 size: 12 residues.